This TCR beta chain emerged from a study of metastatic and nonmetastatic thyroid tumors. Study-wide results and caveats: Compared with benign nodules, malignant thyroid tumors were reported to have significantly higher TCR beta diversity in both blood and tumor.

Authors' processing steps: The distant-metastasis classifier for papillary thyroid cancer was built from CDR3 differences across clinicopathological groups. TCRdb re-called clones via MiXCR from the PCR reads. The authors' filters were not applied to this entry. Of about 39,000 clones in the sample, approximately 19% are singletons; the top ten hold 15% to 20%. From germline, CDR1 is DFQATT and CDR2 SNEGSKA (reference sequence). This CDR3 has 14 residues. Between the trimmed V and J ends, which lost 3 bases and 1 base, there was a span of 9 bases. This clone occurred many times. Its antigen is not known. Patients were all untreated before their thyroid surgery.

The V gene is TRBV20-1, the J gene TRBJ2-2, with a tentative D call TRBD2 (5 bases). Sample: blood. This TCR was recovered from a female donor with papillary thyroid cancer or a benign thyroid nodule (not recorded which). Some clones in this sample may be carry-over from other donors' samples. The CDR3 nucleotides read TGCAGTGCTAGCGGACTTTTGAACACCGGGGAGCTGTTTTTT. It encodes CSASGLLNTGELFF.